The clone carrying this T cell receptor (beta chain) came up a few times. The sample belongs to a study of human T cells and chemical hapten exposure. Looking at the study overall: 2% DPC applied to an approximately 2 cm by approximately 2 cm arm area sensitized donors.

Germline V gene lookup returns CDR1 MNHEY and CDR2 SVGEGT. The CDR3 contains 15 residues. J was trimmed by 4 bases and V by 2 bases; bases with no gene match: 3. TCRdb re-analysed the RACE reads in MiXCR, keeping a single row per CDR3 protein. The data show around 180,000 distinct CDR3 sequences, 25% to 35% seen once. Stated time point: pre-sensitization, week 0. As for treatment: therapeutic diphenylcyclopropenone sensitization with weekly scalp DPC. The material was whole blood, obtained in connection with sensitization to the hapten diphenylcyclopropenone (DPC). The sequence was obtained from a woman aged 25 to 39 with alopecia areata. Some clones in this sample may be carry-over from other donors' samples. The chain is built from TRBV6-2 or TRBV6-3 and TRBJ1-1; 11 nucleotides align to TRBD1. The CDR3 spells CASSYTGTGGTEAFF. The CDR3 DNA follows: TGTGCCAGCAGTTACACCGGGACAGGGGGCACTGAAGCTTTCTTT.